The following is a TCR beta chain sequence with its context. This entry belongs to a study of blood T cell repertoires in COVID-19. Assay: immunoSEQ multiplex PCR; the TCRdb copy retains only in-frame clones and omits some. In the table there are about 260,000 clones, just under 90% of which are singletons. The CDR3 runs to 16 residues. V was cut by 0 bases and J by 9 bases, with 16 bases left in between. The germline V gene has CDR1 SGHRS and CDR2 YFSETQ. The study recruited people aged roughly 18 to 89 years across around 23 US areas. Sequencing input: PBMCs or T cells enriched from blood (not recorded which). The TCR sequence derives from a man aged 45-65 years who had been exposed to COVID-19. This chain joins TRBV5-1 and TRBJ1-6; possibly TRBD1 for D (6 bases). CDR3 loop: CASSLAVSGGASPLHF. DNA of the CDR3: TGCGCCAGCAGCTTGGCGGTGTCGGGGGGCGCTTCACCCCTCCACTTT.